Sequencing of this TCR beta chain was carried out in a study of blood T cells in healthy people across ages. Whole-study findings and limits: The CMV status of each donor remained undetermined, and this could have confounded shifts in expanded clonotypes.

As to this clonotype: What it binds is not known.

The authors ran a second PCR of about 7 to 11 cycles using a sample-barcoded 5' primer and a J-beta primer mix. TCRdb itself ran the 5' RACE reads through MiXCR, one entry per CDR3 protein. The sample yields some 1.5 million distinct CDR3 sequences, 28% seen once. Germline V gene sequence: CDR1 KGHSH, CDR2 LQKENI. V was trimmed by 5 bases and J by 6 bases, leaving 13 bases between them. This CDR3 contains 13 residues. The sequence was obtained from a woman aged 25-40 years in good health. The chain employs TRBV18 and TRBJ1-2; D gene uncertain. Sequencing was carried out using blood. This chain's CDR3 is CASSTNHGDGYTF. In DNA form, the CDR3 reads TGTGCCAGCTCAACAAACCACGGAGATGGCTACACCTTC.